One sample yielded the 20 T cell receptor beta chains listed below, sequenced in a study of blood T cell repertoires in COVID-19. Measured with immunoSEQ multiplex PCR; TCRdb has only the in-frame clones, and not every one. Of 150,000 or so clones listed, 88% are singletons. Sequences were obtained from peripheral blood. The receptor set was obtained from a man in his 60s with acute or convalescent COVID-19.

The chain couples TRBV6-5 to TRBJ1-2, with TRBD1 as a possible D gene (6 bases). Germline CDR1 and CDR2: MNHEY and SVGAGI. CDR3 length: 12 amino acids. V lost 6 bases and J lost 6, with 11 bases in between. The CDR3 sequence: CASSQRQDGYTF. The CDR3 DNA is TGTGCCAGCAGCCAACGACAGGATGGCTACACCTTC.

J is TRBJ2-5 and V is TRBV5-1, with 11 positions matching TRBD1. CDR3 length: 15 amino acids. Germline loops: CDR1 SGHRS, CDR2 YFSETQ. The V segment lost 2 bases and the J segment 2 bases; nucleotides outside the gene matches: 2. This CDR3 is CASSFGTGGQETQYF. CDR3 nucleotides: TGCGCCAGCAGCTTCGGGACAGGGGGACAAGAGACCCAGTACTTC.

The CDR3 DNA sequence: TGTGCCAGCAGCTTAGGGTTCGGGGGTAACTATGGCTACACCTTC. Translating gives CASSLGFGGNYGYTF. The J gene is TRBJ1-2, the V gene TRBV7-9, with D possibly being TRBD1 (5 bases). This CDR3 has 15 amino acids. The germline V gene encodes CDR1 SEHNR and CDR2 FQNEAQ (reference sequence). V lost 1 base and J lost 1, with 10 bases in between.

The rearrangement joins TRBV4-3 to TRBJ2-1; D perhaps matches TRBD2 (5 bases). Germline V gene lookup returns CDR1 LGHNA and CDR2 YSLEER. The CDR3 contains 16 residues. V lost 0 bases to trimming and J lost 0 bases, with 9 bases between them. CDR3 amino acids: CASSQDPGISYNEQFF. The CDR3 DNA follows: TGCGCCAGCAGCCAAGATCCGGGAATCTCCTACAATGAGCAGTTCTTC.

This rearrangement joins TRBV18 to TRBJ2-7; 8 nucleotides agree with TRBD1. Germline trimming cut 5 bases from V and 5 bases from J; bases unmatched to any gene: 11. CDR1 is KGHSH, CDR2 LQKENI, per germline. The CDR3 has 15 amino acids. CDR3 DNA: TGTGCCAGCTCAACGTCGACAGGGGTCGGCCACGAGCAGTACGTC. It translates to CASSTSTGVGHEQYV.

This clone was seen more than once but under ten times. The gene calls are TRBV29-1 and TRBJ1-2; 9 bases are a match to TRBD1. The CDR3 has 15 amino acids. CDR1 is SQVTM, CDR2 ANQGSEA, per germline. The ends lost 2 bases at V and 8 bases at J; junction bases unmatched: 12. The DNA of the CDR3 is TGCAGCGTTGAAACTCAGGACAGGGGCTTGTGGGGCTACACCTTC. Translated: CSVETQDRGLWGYTF.

A few counts support this clone. The CDR3 reads CASSPRGLSGYTF. In DNA, the CDR3 is TGTGCCAGCAGTCCTCGAGGTCTCTCTGGCTACACCTTC. V usage is TRBV27 and J usage is TRBJ1-2; D uncertain. This CDR3 is 13 amino acids long. The ends were cut back, 5 bases at V and 7 bases at J, with 14 bases in the middle. Germline V gene data show CDR1 as MNHEY and CDR2 as SMNVEV (reference sequence).

The chain recombines TRBV6-5 with TRBJ1-1; 9 bases are shared with TRBD1. V lost 4 bases and J lost 3; bases outside the gene matches: 3. Germline values: CDR1 MNHEY, CDR2 SVGAGI. CDR3 size: 14 residues. For the CDR3, the DNA is TGTGCCAGCAGTTTCAGGACAGGGGACACTGAAGCTTTCTTT. Translated, it gives CASSFRTGDTEAFF.

The chain carries TRBV29-1 and TRBJ2-1; D gene ambiguous. Germline V lookup: CDR1 SQVTM, CDR2 ANQGSEA. Between the trimmed V and J ends, which lost 3 bases and 4 bases, there was a span of 10 bases. The CDR3 is made up of 13 amino acids. CDR3 residues: CSVESYSYNEQFF. The DNA of the CDR3 is TGCAGCGTTGAGAGCTACTCGTACAATGAGCAGTTCTTC.

The chain combines TRBV7-8 with TRBJ1-2, with 7 bases lining up with TRBD1. Per the germline V gene, CDR1 is SGHVS and CDR2 is FQNEAQ. After removal of 6 bases from V and 7 bases from J, the junction contained 8 bases not matched to a gene. The CDR3 covers 13 residues. The CDR3 reads CASSPGGIGGYTF. DNA for the CDR3: TGTGCCAGCAGTCCAGGGGGAATCGGTGGCTACACCTTC.

CDR3 bases: TGTGCCAGCAGCTTAGAGAGTAGCGGGGGGGCAGAGACCCAGTACTTC. Encoded protein: CASSLESSGGAETQYF. The gene calls are TRBV7-9 and TRBJ2-5; 11 bases are a match to TRBD2. The V segment lost 1 base and the J segment 4 bases; nucleotides outside the gene matches: 5. This CDR3 is 16 amino acids long. The germline CDR1 and CDR2 sequences are SEHNR and FQNEAQ (reference sequence).

The CDR3 loop reads CASSLSAGGGPDTQYF. The CDR3 DNA follows: TGCGCCAGCAGCTTGTCCGCGGGAGGAGGCCCAGATACGCAGTATTTT. The gene calls are TRBV5-1 and TRBJ2-3, with 8 bases fitting TRBD2. The CDR3 is 16 residues long. The V gene's germline CDR1 is SGHRS and CDR2 YFSETQ. Germline trimming cut 1 base from V and 4 bases from J; bases unmatched to any gene: 8.

This chain uses TRBV29-1 with TRBJ2-1; 7 bases fit TRBD1. Germline V gives CDR1 SQVTM, CDR2 ANQGSEA. The CDR3 spans 12 residues. J was trimmed by 6 bases and V by 7 bases; bases with no gene match: 6. The CDR3 is CSASTGPNEQFF. The DNA of the CDR3 is TGCAGCGCCTCGACAGGGCCCAATGAGCAGTTCTTC.

V and J are TRBV18 and TRBJ2-2; 9 bases match TRBD1. CDR1 and CDR2 from the germline V gene are KGHSH and LQKENI. The junction had 5 bases not matched to a gene; V was cut back by 3 bases and J by 0 bases. CDR3 length: 17 residues. The chain's CDR3 is CASSPPGQGPNTGELFF. Here the CDR3 DNA reads TGTGCCAGCTCACCCCCAGGACAGGGGCCGAACACCGGGGAGCTGTTTTTT.

Comments on this clone: In the same sample, other DNA sequences code for this CDR3. This chain uses TRBV19 with TRBJ2-5; D is uncertain. The V end was cut by 0 bases, the J end by 1 base, with 6 bases between. Per the germline V gene, CDR1 is LNHDA and CDR2 is SQIVND (reference sequence). CDR3 length equals 14 residues. The CDR3 bases are TGTGCCAGTAGTATAGATTGGGCCCAAGAGACCCAGTACTTC. Its translation: CASSIDWAQETQYF.

The chain links TRBV7-2 to TRBJ1-1; the match to TRBD1 covers 8 bases. CDR1 is SGHTA, CDR2 FQGNSA, per germline. V lost 5 bases to trimming and J lost 3 bases; unmatched junction nucleotides: 8. The CDR3 covers 15 residues. CDR3 in DNA: TGTGCCAGCAGCCCGAAGACAGGGGCGGACACTGAAGCTTTCTTT. Its translation is CASSPKTGADTEAFF.

The rearrangement joins TRBV9 to TRBJ2-7; 7 bases agree with TRBD1. CDR1 and CDR2 from the germline V gene are SGDLS and YYNGEE. The junction had 11 bases not matched to a gene; V was cut back by 4 bases and J by 4 bases. The CDR3 extends over 15 amino acids. The CDR3 sequence: CASSTDRTGSYEQYF. CDR3 sequence (DNA): TGTGCCAGCAGCACAGACCGGACAGGATCATACGAGCAGTACTTC.

This clone appeared a single time. The chain combines TRBV5-1 with TRBJ1-1; TRBD1 agrees at 8 bases. The CDR3 totals 13 residues. Per the germline V gene, CDR1 is SGHRS and CDR2 is YFSETQ. The ends lost 6 bases at V and 3 bases at J; junction bases unmatched: 4. The CDR3 nucleotides read TGCGCCAGCACTACAGGGGGAGACACTGAAGCTTTCTTT. It specifies CASTTGGDTEAFF.

The chain joins TRBV7-9 to TRBJ2-7, with a possible D match to TRBD2 (6 bases). The CDR3 is 14 residues long. V was pared by 1 base and J by 2 bases, with 9 bases between. Germline lookup yields CDR1 SEHNR and CDR2 FQNEAQ (reference sequence). As DNA, the CDR3 is TGTGCCAGCAGCTTAGAATCGGGAGCCTACGAGCAGTACTTC. Translating gives CASSLESGAYEQYF.

The rearrangement links TRBV19 to TRBJ2-5, with D possibly being TRBD1 (6 bases). The germline CDR1 and CDR2 sequences are LNHDA and SQIVND (reference sequence). V was shortened by 4 bases and J by 1 base, with 13 bases between the two germline ends. This CDR3 comprises 15 residues. CDR3 amino acids: CASSKNRVSQETQYF. Written as DNA, the CDR3 is TGTGCCAGTAGTAAAAACAGGGTGAGCCAAGAGACCCAGTACTTC.